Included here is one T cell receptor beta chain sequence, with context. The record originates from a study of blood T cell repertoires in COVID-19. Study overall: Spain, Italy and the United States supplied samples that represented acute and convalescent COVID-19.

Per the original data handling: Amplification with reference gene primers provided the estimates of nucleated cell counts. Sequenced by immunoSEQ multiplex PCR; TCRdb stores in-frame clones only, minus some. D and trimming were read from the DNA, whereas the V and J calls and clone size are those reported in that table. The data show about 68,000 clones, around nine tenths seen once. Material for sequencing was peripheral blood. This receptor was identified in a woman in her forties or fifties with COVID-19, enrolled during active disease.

The CDR3 sequence: CASSRLVTDTQYF. CDR3 bases: TGTGCCAGCAGCCGACTGGTAACGGATACGCAGTATTTT. The chain uses TRBV12-3 or TRBV12-4 and TRBJ2-3; unclear D gene. This CDR3 contains 13 residues. Trimming shortened V by 6 bases and J by 6 bases, and 13 bases separated the two germline ends.